This is a list of T cell receptor beta chains from one sample in a study of OX40 agonist ivuxolimab in advanced cancers. The repertoire was sequenced with immunoSEQ multiplex PCR; TCRdb's copy has only in-frame clones and lacks some. The profile shows fewer than 30,000 clones, approximately 88% of them singletons. Sample: CD4+ or CD8+ T cells sorted from blood, taken in a trial of the OX40 agonist ivuxolimab. The receptors come from an adult with an advanced solid tumor such as melanoma, head and neck, liver or kidney cancer. Each CDR3 is given with its conserved first and last residue. The order of the fields is J gene, D gene, clone size, V gene, CDR3 DNA, CDR3 protein. The D gene is left open where the match is weak. The size of a clone is reported for some rows only, either as once, few or many, or as a class for expanded clones.

J: TRBJ2-7; D: -; size: -; V: TRBV6-1; DNA: TGTGCCAGCTGGGGAGGTGGCACCGAGCAGTACTTC; CDR3: CASWGGGTEQYF
J: TRBJ2-3; D: TRBD1; size: -; V: TRBV7-2; DNA: TGTGCCAGCAGCGCGGGACAGGGCACAGATACGCAGTATTTT; CDR3: CASSAGQGTDTQYF
J: TRBJ2-3; D: -; size: -; V: TRBV9; DNA: TGTGCCAGCAGCCCCGGGGAATCGACAGATACGCAGTATTTT; CDR3: CASSPGESTDTQYF
J: TRBJ2-1; D: TRBD2; size: once; V: TRBV13; DNA: TGTGCCAGCAGCTCATTGCGGGGGAACACCTACAATGAGCAGTTCTTC; CDR3: CASSSLRGNTYNEQFF
J: TRBJ2-5; D: -; size: -; V: TRBV27; DNA: TGTGCCAGCAGTTTATCGCGGGCCCCCCAAGAGACCCAGTACTTC; CDR3: CASSLSRAPQETQYF
J: TRBJ2-7; D: TRBD1; size: few; V: TRBV7-3; DNA: TGTGCCAGCAGCTTAGAACGGGGACAGAGCTCCTACGAGCAGTACTTC; CDR3: CASSLERGQSSYEQYF
J: TRBJ1-1; D: TRBD1; size: -; V: TRBV7-9; DNA: TGTGCCAGCAGCCCGACAGGGTCCACTGAAGCTTTCTTT; CDR3: CASSPTGSTEAFF
J: TRBJ1-1; D: -; size: -; V: TRBV5-6; DNA: TGTGCCAGCAGCTTGGAGTTACTGAACACTGAAGCTTTCTTT; CDR3: CASSLELLNTEAFF
J: TRBJ2-1; D: TRBD2; size: -; V: TRBV7-2; DNA: TGTGCCAGCAGCTTAGTAGCGGGAGGGCCCGAGCAGTTCTTC; CDR3: CASSLVAGGPEQFF
J: TRBJ2-2; D: -; size: -; V: TRBV27; DNA: TGTGCCAGCAGTTCCCGGCCCACTCCCACCGGGGAGCTGTTTTTT; CDR3: CASSSRPTPTGELFF
J: TRBJ1-5; D: TRBD1; size: -; V: TRBV19; DNA: TGTGCCAGTAGTATGCGGGGACAGGGTGGTCAGCCCCAGCATTTT; CDR3: CASSMRGQGGQPQHF
J: TRBJ1-5; D: -; size: -; V: TRBV6-5; DNA: TGTGCCAGTGCACCCCGGGGCGTCCAGCCCCAGCATTTT; CDR3: CASAPRGVQPQHF
J: TRBJ1-5; D: -; size: -; V: TRBV19; DNA: TGTGCCAGTAGTATAGAACGGACAGAATATAGCAATCAGCCCCAGCATTTT; CDR3: CASSIERTEYSNQPQHF
J: TRBJ1-1; D: -; size: -; V: TRBV7-8; DNA: TGTGCCAGCAGTTTTGGGTTCCTTGGGACTGAAGCTTTCTTT; CDR3: CASSFGFLGTEAFF
J: TRBJ2-7; D: TRBD2; size: -; V: TRBV5-5; DNA: TGTGCCAGCAGCTTGGAACTAGCGGGAACCTACGAGCAGTACTTC; CDR3: CASSLELAGTYEQYF
J: TRBJ2-1; D: -; size: -; V: TRBV18; DNA: TGTGCCAGCTCACCACCAAGACTAGAGGCCAATGAGCAGTTCTTC; CDR3: CASSPPRLEANEQFF
J: TRBJ2-5; D: TRBD2; size: -; V: TRBV7-6; DNA: TGTGCCAGCAGCTTAGAAACTAGCGGGACTCTAGGGGAGCAGTACTTC; CDR3: CASSLETSGTLGEQYF
J: TRBJ2-3; D: TRBD2; size: -; V: TRBV6-4; DNA: TGTGCCAGCAGTGTGGCGGGGGGAGAAGCAGATACGCAGTATTTT; CDR3: CASSVAGGEADTQYF
J: TRBJ2-5; D: TRBD1; size: once; V: TRBV7-9; DNA: TGTGCCAGCAGCCCCTGGGACAGGGGGCTCCAAGAGACCCAGTACTTC; CDR3: CASSPWDRGLQETQYF